This is a list of T cell receptor beta chains from one sample in a study of blood T cells in healthy people across ages. TCRdb ran MiXCR on the 5' RACE reads and lists one entry per CDR3 protein. The repertoire holds approximately 800,000 distinct CDR3 sequences, with 55% to 70% as singletons. The sequenced sample consisted of blood. The receptors come from a man aged 25 to 40 in good health. The CDR3 runs from the conserved cysteine through the conserved F or W. Fields, in order: CDR3 DNA, CDR3 protein, D gene, V gene, clone size, J gene. A D gene is named only where the DNA matches it firmly. The listing skips clone size in some rows; elsewhere it reads once, few, many or a size class.

CDR3nt: TGTGCCAGCACTGATTATGGCTACACCTTC; CDR3aa: CASTDYGYTF; d_gene: NA; v_gene: TRBV2; abundance: NA; j_gene: TRBJ1-2
CDR3nt: TGTGCCAGCAGTTCCGCGAACGCAGATACGCAGTATTTT; CDR3aa: CASSSANADTQYF; d_gene: NA; v_gene: TRBV6-2/TRBV6-3; abundance: NA; j_gene: TRBJ2-3
CDR3nt: TGCAGTGCTAGAGCGGCGTTTCAGCCCCAGCATTTT; CDR3aa: CSARAAFQPQHF; d_gene: NA; v_gene: TRBV20-1; abundance: NA; j_gene: TRBJ1-5
CDR3nt: TGTGCCAGCAGTTATGGGACAGGGCCTAGCACAGATACGCAGTATTTT; CDR3aa: CASSYGTGPSTDTQYF; d_gene: TRBD1; v_gene: TRBV6-5; abundance: NA; j_gene: TRBJ2-3
CDR3nt: TGTGCCAGCAGTTACGGCGCGGGGGGGCGAAACGAGCAGTACTTC; CDR3aa: CASSYGAGGRNEQYF; d_gene: TRBD2; v_gene: TRBV6-5; abundance: NA; j_gene: TRBJ2-7
CDR3nt: TGTGCCAGCAGCCAAGGGGCGCCAGGGGTCCGCGGTCAGCCCCAGCATTTT; CDR3aa: CASSQGAPGVRGQPQHF; d_gene: NA; v_gene: TRBV3-1; abundance: NA; j_gene: TRBJ1-5
CDR3nt: TGTGCCAGCAGCCAAACGGGACAGGGTTACTATGGCCACACCTTC; CDR3aa: CASSQTGQGYYGHTF; d_gene: TRBD1; v_gene: TRBV11-1; abundance: NA; j_gene: TRBJ1-2
CDR3nt: TGTGCCATCAGTGAGTCGGGGACAGGGATGAACACCGGGGAGCTGTTTTTT; CDR3aa: CAISESGTGMNTGELFF; d_gene: TRBD1; v_gene: TRBV10-3; abundance: few; j_gene: TRBJ2-2
CDR3nt: TGTGCCAGCAGTTTTTCGACTAGCGGGGGAGCCAATGAGCAGTTCTTC; CDR3aa: CASSFSTSGGANEQFF; d_gene: TRBD2; v_gene: TRBV27; abundance: NA; j_gene: TRBJ2-1
CDR3nt: TGCAGCGTAACGACGCTGCAAGAGACCCAGTACTTC; CDR3aa: CSVTTLQETQYF; d_gene: NA; v_gene: TRBV29-1; abundance: NA; j_gene: TRBJ2-5
CDR3nt: TGCAGTGCTTCGGGTTCGGCGACCCCGAGTAACTATGGCTACACCTTC; CDR3aa: CSASGSATPSNYGYTF; d_gene: NA; v_gene: TRBV20-1; abundance: NA; j_gene: TRBJ1-2
CDR3nt: TGTGCCAGCAGTTACTCGAGACTGAGTACGTATGGCTACACCTTC; CDR3aa: CASSYSRLSTYGYTF; d_gene: NA; v_gene: TRBV6-5; abundance: NA; j_gene: TRBJ1-2
CDR3nt: TGCAGTGCTCCTAGGACTAGCGAAAACGAGCAGTACTTC; CDR3aa: CSAPRTSENEQYF; d_gene: TRBD2; v_gene: TRBV20-1; abundance: NA; j_gene: TRBJ2-7
CDR3nt: TGTGCCAGCAGCCAAGATCCAGGGCCAGGGACCTATGGCTACACCTTC; CDR3aa: CASSQDPGPGTYGYTF; d_gene: NA; v_gene: TRBV14; abundance: NA; j_gene: TRBJ1-2
CDR3nt: TGCAGTGCTAGAGATCTGGACGTCTACACCTTC; CDR3aa: CSARDLDVYTF; d_gene: NA; v_gene: TRBV20-1; abundance: NA; j_gene: TRBJ1-2
CDR3nt: TGTGCCAGCAGCTTAGACCCTATAACCTACGAGCAGTACTTC; CDR3aa: CASSLDPITYEQYF; d_gene: NA; v_gene: TRBV7-2; abundance: few; j_gene: TRBJ2-7
CDR3nt: TGCAGTGTAACCCAGGGAGCTGATTCACCCCTCCACTTT; CDR3aa: CSVTQGADSPLHF; d_gene: NA; v_gene: TRBV20-1; abundance: many; j_gene: TRBJ1-6
CDR3nt: TGTGCCAGCAGCAGGCGGGACGGGAGATCGACTTCTAGCACAGATACGCAGTATTTT; CDR3aa: CASSRRDGRSTSSTDTQYF; d_gene: NA; v_gene: TRBV7-9; abundance: NA; j_gene: TRBJ2-3
CDR3nt: TGCAGTGCTAGTGAGACTAGCGGGAGCACAGATACGCAGTATTTT; CDR3aa: CSASETSGSTDTQYF; d_gene: TRBD2; v_gene: TRBV20-1; abundance: NA; j_gene: TRBJ2-3
CDR3nt: TGTGCCAGCTATTCCGACCGGACTAGGAGACAGTTCTTC; CDR3aa: CASYSDRTRRQFF; d_gene: TRBD2; v_gene: TRBV6-5; abundance: once; j_gene: TRBJ2-1
CDR3nt: TGTGCCAGCAAGTCAACACGCACAGATACGCAGTATTTT; CDR3aa: CASKSTRTDTQYF; d_gene: NA; v_gene: TRBV13; abundance: once; j_gene: TRBJ2-3
CDR3nt: TGTGCCAGCAGATCGTCAGGGGCCCCCTACGAGCAGTACTTC; CDR3aa: CASRSSGAPYEQYF; d_gene: NA; v_gene: TRBV6-5; abundance: NA; j_gene: TRBJ2-7
CDR3nt: TGTGCCAGCACCCAAGGGACTAGCTCCTACGAGCAGTACTTC; CDR3aa: CASTQGTSSYEQYF; d_gene: TRBD2; v_gene: TRBV12-3/TRBV12-4; abundance: few; j_gene: TRBJ2-7
CDR3nt: TGTGCCATCAGTGAAACGGACGGTGGTACGCAGTATTTT; CDR3aa: CAISETDGGTQYF; d_gene: NA; v_gene: TRBV10-3; abundance: few; j_gene: TRBJ2-3
CDR3nt: TGTGCCAGCAGCCCGGACTTTTGGAATGAGCAGTTCTTC; CDR3aa: CASSPDFWNEQFF; d_gene: NA; v_gene: TRBV4-2; abundance: once; j_gene: TRBJ2-1
CDR3nt: TGTGCCACCAGTGATTCAAACGGTGAGCAGTTCTTC; CDR3aa: CATSDSNGEQFF; d_gene: NA; v_gene: TRBV24-1; abundance: NA; j_gene: TRBJ2-1
CDR3nt: TGCGCCAGCAGCTTGAGTGGGGGTACAAACGAGCAGTACTTC; CDR3aa: CASSLSGGTNEQYF; d_gene: NA; v_gene: TRBV5-1; abundance: few; j_gene: TRBJ2-7
CDR3nt: TGTGCCATCAGTGATATGTGGACTAGCGGGCATGGGAGGCGGGACGAGCAGTACTTC; CDR3aa: CAISDMWTSGHGRRDEQYF; d_gene: TRBD2; v_gene: TRBV10-3; abundance: NA; j_gene: TRBJ2-7
CDR3nt: TGCAGCGTTAGGTGGATAATGAACACTGAAGCTTTCTTT; CDR3aa: CSVRWIMNTEAFF; d_gene: NA; v_gene: TRBV29-1; abundance: NA; j_gene: TRBJ1-1
CDR3nt: TGTGCCAGCAGTGAAGCGCGGACCCTCGGGGGAAAACTGTTTTTT; CDR3aa: CASSEARTLGGKLFF; d_gene: NA; v_gene: TRBV2; abundance: NA; j_gene: TRBJ1-4
CDR3nt: TGTGCCAGCAGCTCCTTGGGGATAACAGATACGCAGTATTTT; CDR3aa: CASSSLGITDTQYF; d_gene: NA; v_gene: TRBV7-2; abundance: NA; j_gene: TRBJ2-3
CDR3nt: TGTGCCGGCCCGGCGGGGGTGATTGTGTACGAGCAGTACTTC; CDR3aa: CAGPAGVIVYEQYF; d_gene: TRBD2; v_gene: TRBV28; abundance: few; j_gene: TRBJ2-7
CDR3nt: TGTGCCAGCTCACCACTGGGACTAGCGGGGAGCACAGATACGCAGTATTTT; CDR3aa: CASSPLGLAGSTDTQYF; d_gene: TRBD2; v_gene: TRBV18; abundance: NA; j_gene: TRBJ2-3
CDR3nt: TGCAGCGTTGCCGACCCTGCCTCGGGGGAGCTGTTTTTT; CDR3aa: CSVADPASGELFF; d_gene: NA; v_gene: TRBV29-1; abundance: NA; j_gene: TRBJ2-2
CDR3nt: TGTGCCAGCAGCTTTGCGGGATCGAAAGAGACCCAGTACTTC; CDR3aa: CASSFAGSKETQYF; d_gene: NA; v_gene: TRBV7-4; abundance: NA; j_gene: TRBJ2-5